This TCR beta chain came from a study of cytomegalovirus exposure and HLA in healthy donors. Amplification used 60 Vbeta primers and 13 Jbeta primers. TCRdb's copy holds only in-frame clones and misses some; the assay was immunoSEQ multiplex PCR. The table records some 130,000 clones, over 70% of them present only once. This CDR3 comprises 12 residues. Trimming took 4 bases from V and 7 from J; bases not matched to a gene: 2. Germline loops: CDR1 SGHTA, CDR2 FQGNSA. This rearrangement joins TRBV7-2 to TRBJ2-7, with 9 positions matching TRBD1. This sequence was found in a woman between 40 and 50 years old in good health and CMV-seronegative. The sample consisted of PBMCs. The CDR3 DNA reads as TGTGCCAGCAGCTCGGGACAGGGTGAGCAGTACTTC. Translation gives CASSSGQGEQYF.